This T cell receptor beta chain comes out of a study of CD8 T cells in Susac syndrome. The RNA input was about 0.5 to 1 ug, and it was reverse transcribed with random hexamers. The authors amplified TCR beta CDR3 across 54 Vbeta and 13 Jbeta using immunoSEQ multiplex PCR. TCRdb re-analysed the immunoSEQ multiplex PCR reads in MiXCR, keeping a single row per CDR3 protein. The table lists around 150,000 distinct CDR3 sequences, around 94% of them singletons, with roughly 0.15% in the top ten. V was trimmed by 0 bases and J by 0 bases, leaving 14 bases between them. This CDR3 comprises 16 residues. Germline CDR1 is GTSNPN and CDR2 is SVGIG (reference sequence).

The TCR sequence derives from a human donor in good health. Sequencing was done on a sample of CD4+ T cells from PBMCs. The chain recombines TRBV30 with TRBJ1-1, with D possibly being TRBD1 (5 bases). The CDR3 loop reads CAWSVRGREMNTEAFF. The DNA for the CDR3 is TGTGCCTGGAGTGTACGCGGCAGGGAGATGAACACTGAAGCTTTCTTT. Full variable domain (outside the CDR3, taken from reference TRBV30 and TRBJ1-1): SQTIHQWPATLVQPVGSPLSLECTVEGTSNPNLYWYRQAAGRGLQLLFYSVGIGQISSEVPQNLSASRPQDRQFILSSKKLLLSDSGFYLCAWSVRGREMNTEAFFGQGTRLTVV.